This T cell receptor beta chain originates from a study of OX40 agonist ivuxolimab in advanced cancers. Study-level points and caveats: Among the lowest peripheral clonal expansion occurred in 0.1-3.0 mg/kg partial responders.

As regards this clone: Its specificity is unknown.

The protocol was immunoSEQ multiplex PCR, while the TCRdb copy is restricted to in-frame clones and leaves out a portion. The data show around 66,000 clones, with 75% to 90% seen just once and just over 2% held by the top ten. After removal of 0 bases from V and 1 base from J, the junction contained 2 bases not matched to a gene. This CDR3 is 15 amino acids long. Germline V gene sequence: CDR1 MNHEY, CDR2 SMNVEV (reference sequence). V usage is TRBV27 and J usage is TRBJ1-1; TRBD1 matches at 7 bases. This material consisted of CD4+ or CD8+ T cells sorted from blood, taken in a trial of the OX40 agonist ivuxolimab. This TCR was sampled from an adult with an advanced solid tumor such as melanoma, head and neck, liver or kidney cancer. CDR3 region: CASSLSNRGNTEAFF. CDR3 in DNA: TGTGCCAGCAGTTTATCTAACAGGGGGAACACTGAAGCTTTCTTT.